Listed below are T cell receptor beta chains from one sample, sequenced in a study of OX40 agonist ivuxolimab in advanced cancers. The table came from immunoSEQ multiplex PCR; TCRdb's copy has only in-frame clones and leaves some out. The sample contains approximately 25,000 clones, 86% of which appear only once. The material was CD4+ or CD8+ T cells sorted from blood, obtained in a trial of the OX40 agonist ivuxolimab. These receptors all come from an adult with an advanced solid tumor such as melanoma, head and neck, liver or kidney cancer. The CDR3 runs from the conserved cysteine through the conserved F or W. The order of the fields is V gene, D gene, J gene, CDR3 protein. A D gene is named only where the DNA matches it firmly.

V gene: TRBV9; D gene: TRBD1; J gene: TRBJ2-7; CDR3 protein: CASSQTQGARGEQYF
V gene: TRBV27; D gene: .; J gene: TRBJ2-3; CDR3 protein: CASSLSLWGTSTDTQYF
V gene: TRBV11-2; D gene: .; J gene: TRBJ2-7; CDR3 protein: CASSLAGFNEQYF
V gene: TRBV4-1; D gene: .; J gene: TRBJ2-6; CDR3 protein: CASSQWGGAGANVLTF
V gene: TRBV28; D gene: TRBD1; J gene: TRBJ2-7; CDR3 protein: CASRDRGFYEQYF
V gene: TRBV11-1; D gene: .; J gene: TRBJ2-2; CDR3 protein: CASSLGGTGELFF
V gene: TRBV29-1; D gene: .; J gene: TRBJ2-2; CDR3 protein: CSVGTVNTGELFF
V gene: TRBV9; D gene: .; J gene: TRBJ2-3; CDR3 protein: CASIGKRLAGDTQYF
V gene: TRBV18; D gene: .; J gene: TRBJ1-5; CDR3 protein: CASSPPGWQGVIQPQHF
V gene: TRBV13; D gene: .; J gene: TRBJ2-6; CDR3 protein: CASSLAAASGANVLTF
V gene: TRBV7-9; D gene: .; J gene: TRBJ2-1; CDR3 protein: CASSPQGGHRFLEQFF
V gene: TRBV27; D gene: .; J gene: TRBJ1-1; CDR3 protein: CASSRLEMNTEAFF
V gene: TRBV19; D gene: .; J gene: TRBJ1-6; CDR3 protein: CASSPGPWWSPLHF
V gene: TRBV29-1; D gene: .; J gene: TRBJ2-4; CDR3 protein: CSVNGGPGGNIQYF
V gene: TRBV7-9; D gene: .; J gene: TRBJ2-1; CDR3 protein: CASSLGFNEQFF
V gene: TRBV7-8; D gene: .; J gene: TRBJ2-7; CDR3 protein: CASSSGQRALWEQYF
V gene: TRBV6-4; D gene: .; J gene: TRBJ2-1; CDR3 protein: CASSDAGSNEQFF
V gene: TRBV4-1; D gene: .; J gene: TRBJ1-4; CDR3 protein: CASSQEKPGPRKPEKLFF
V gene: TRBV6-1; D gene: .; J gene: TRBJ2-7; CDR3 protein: CASRLGADHSYEQYF
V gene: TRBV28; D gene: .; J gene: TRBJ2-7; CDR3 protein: CASSSHRLYTYEQYF
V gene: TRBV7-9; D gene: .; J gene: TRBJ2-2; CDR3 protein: CASILTPPAGELFF
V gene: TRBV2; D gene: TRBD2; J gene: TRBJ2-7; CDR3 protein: CASSLSGGTYEQYF
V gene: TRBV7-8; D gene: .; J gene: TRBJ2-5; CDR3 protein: CASSFGLLETQYF
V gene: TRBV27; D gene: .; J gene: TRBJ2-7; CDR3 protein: CASRDYEQYF
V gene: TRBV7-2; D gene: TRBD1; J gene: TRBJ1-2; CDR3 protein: CASSRTGELGYTF
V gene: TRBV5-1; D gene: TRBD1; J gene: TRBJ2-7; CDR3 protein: CASSFRGQFLHEQYF
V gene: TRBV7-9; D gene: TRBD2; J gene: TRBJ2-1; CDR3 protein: CASSLGTAGGSYNEQFF
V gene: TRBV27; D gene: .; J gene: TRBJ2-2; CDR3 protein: CATGAAGELFF
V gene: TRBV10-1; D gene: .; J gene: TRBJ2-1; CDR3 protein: CASSVRTTNNEQFF
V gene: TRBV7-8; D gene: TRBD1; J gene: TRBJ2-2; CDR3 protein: CASSARGPGELFF
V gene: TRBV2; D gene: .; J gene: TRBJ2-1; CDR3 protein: CASKRSSYNEQFF
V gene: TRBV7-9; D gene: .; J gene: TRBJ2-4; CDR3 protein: CASSSTMGEAVAKNIQYF
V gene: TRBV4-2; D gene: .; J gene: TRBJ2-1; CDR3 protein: CASSQAAEILNEQFF
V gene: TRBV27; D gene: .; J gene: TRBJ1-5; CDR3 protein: CASSPIAGRNQPQHF
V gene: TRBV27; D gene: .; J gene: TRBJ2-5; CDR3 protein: CASSFIGGLETQYF
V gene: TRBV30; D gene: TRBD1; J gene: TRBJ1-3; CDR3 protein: CAWEPGQGARNTIYF
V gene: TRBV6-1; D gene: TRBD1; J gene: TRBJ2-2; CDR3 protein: CASSESTGGIANTGELFF
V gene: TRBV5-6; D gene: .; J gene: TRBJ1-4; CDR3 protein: CASRTAKGEKLFF
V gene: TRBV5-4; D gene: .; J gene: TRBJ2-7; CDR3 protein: CASSFWGGGYEQYF
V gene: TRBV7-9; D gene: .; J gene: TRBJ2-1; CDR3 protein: CASSLRRESYNEQFF
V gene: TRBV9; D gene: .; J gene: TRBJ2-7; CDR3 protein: CASSASGGEEYF
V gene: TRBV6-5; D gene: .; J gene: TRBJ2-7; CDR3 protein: CASSSTVWEQYF
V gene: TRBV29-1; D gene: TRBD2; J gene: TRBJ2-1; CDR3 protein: CSVELAGRNEQFF
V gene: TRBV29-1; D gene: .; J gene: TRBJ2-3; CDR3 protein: CNVGIGTSTDTQYF
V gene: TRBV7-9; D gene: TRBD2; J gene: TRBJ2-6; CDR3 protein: CASSPGEGTGANVLTF
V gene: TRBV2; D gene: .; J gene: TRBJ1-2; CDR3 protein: CASSDDVQGSNYGYTF
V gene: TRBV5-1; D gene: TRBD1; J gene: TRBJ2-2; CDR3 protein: CASSYTTGVTGELFF
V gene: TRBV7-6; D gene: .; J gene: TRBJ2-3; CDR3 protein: CASSSYYDTQYF